This TCR beta chain was sequenced in a study of OX40 agonist ivuxolimab in advanced cancers. Turning to the overall study: Ivuxolimab, which targeted the costimulatory receptor OX40 (CD134), was an agonistic, fully human IgG2 monoclonal antibody. Intravenous ivuxolimab was administered to patients every 2 weeks at six dose levels: 0.01, 0.1, 0.3, 1.5, 3 and 10 mg/kg. Among the roughly 50 dose-escalation patients, approximately 20 had hepatocellular carcinoma, around 15 melanoma, 9 renal cell carcinoma and 9 head and neck cancer. In the dose-escalation cohort, more than 75% of patients were male, and the mean age was approximately 60 years, with a range of about 23 to 90. Patients were allowed to have had prior anti-PD-1, anti-PD-L1 or anti-CTLA-4 therapy, and around 37% of the dose-escalation patients had previously received checkpoint inhibitors. Partial responses occurred in three dose-escalation patients, of whom one had hepatocellular carcinoma and two had cutaneous melanoma. The point of sequencing TCRbeta in the periphery was to test whether ivuxolimab changed TCR sequence diversity and drove clonal T-cell expansion. The paper describes the monotherapy dose-escalation part (N of about 52 patients) of the phase I trial of ivuxolimab. What the study reported, not specific to this receptor: On average, CD8+ T cells showed more expanded clones than CD4+ T cells after ivuxolimab. Which antigens the clonally expanded peripheral T cells were specific for was not determined. At doses from 0.1 to 3.0 mg/kg, clonal expansion was seen in both CD4+ and CD8+ blood T cells between baseline and week 6. Partial responders in the 0.1-3.0 mg/kg groups had among the lowest normalized peripheral clonal expansion, especially among CD8+ T cells. Low levels of normalized T-cell clonal expansion were also shown by some nonresponding patients.

Genomic DNA was extracted from sorted cells for sequencing of the TCRbeta CDR3 region. TCRbeta CDR3 regions were sequenced using the immunoSEQ Assay. Entries here come from immuneACCESS through TCRdb and include only in-frame sequences with V and J called. Some clones fail to appear in such tables; in the studies checked, an unresolved V gene covers under half of the shortfall, and the cause of the remainder is unknown. The sample data list around 60,000 clones, and roughly 80% of these were observed just once. Under 2% of the sample is in the top ten clones. The CDR3 holds 14 amino acids from the cysteine to the phenylalanine. The retained sequence is limited to the CDR3, 42 bases, with the frame set at the first base. V is shortened by 2 bases, J by 4 bases, and the region joining them spans 8 bases. The germline V gene supplies CDR1 KGHSH and CDR2 LQKENI. About this clone: What antigen it recognizes has not been identified. Base-call qualities are not available, and no considerably larger clone is one nucleotide away.

Patients with autoimmune disease history or receiving systemic immunosuppression were excluded from the trial. In every dose cohort, peripheral blood was drawn for TCR sequencing at baseline, cycle 4 day 1, and cycle 7 day 1. Samples were obtained from an open-label, multicenter, first-in-human phase I dose-escalation trial of ivuxolimab. Adults with locally advanced or metastatic melanoma, renal cell, hepatocellular, or head and neck squamous cell carcinoma were enrolled in the trial. Before TCR sequencing, CD4+ T cells and CD8+ T cells from peripheral blood were sorted into separate populations. Material: CD4+ or CD8+ T cells sorted from blood, obtained in a trial of the OX40 agonist ivuxolimab. The chain is encoded by TRBV18 joined to TRBJ1-4; a confident D gene designation cannot be given. The TCR comes from an adult with an advanced solid tumor such as melanoma, head and neck, liver or kidney cancer. This receptor has the CDR3 CASSPASDNEKLFF. The nucleotides read TGTGCCAGCTCACCAGCCAGTGATAATGAAAAACTGTTTTTT.